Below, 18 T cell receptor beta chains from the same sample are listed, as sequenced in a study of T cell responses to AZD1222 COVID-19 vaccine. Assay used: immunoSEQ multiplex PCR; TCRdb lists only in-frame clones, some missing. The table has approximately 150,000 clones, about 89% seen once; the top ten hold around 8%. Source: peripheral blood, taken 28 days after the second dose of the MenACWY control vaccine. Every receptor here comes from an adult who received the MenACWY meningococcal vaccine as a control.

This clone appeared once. DNA of the CDR3: TGTGCCAGCAGCCAAAATTGGGGGGATTCACCCCTCCACTTT. Translated: CASSQNWGDSPLHF. The rearrangement joins TRBV3-1 (or the pseudogene TRBV3-2) to TRBJ1-6; weak D call: TRBD1 (5 bases). There are 14 residues in the CDR3. Germline V lookup: CDR1 LGHDT, CDR2 YNNKEL (reference sequence). Trimming took 2 bases from V and 8 from J, leaving 10 bases between them.

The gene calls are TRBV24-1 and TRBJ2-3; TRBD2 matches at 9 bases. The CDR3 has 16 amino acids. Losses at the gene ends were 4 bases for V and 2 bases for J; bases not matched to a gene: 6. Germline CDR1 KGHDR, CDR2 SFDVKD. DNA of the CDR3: TGTGCCACCAGTGACAATCTAGCGGGGACCACAGATACGCAGTATTTT. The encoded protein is CATSDNLAGTTDTQYF.

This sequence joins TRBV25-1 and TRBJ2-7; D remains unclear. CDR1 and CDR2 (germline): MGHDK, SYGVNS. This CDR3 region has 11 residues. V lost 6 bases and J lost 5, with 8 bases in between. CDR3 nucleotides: TGTGCCAGCAGGCTCGTAAACGAGCAGTACTTC. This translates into CASRLVNEQYF.

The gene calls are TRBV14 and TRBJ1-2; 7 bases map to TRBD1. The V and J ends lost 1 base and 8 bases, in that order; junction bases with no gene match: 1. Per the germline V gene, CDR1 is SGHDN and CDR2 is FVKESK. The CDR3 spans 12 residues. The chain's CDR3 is CASSQAGQGYTF. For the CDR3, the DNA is TGTGCCAGCAGCCAAGCGGGACAGGGCTACACCTTC. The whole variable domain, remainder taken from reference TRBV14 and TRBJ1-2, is EAGVTQFPSHSVIEKGQTVTLRCDPISGHDNLYWYRRVMGKEIKFLLHFVKESKQDESGMPNNRFLAERTGGTYSTLKVQPAELEDSGVYFCASSQAGQGYTFGSGTRLTVV.

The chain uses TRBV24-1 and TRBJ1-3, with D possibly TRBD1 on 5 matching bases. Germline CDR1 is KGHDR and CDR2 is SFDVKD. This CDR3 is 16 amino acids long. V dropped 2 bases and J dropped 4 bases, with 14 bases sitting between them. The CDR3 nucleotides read TGTGCCACCAGTGATTCGGCGCCAGGGACCGGAAACACCATATATTTT. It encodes CATSDSAPGTGNTIYF.

CDR3 DNA: TGTGCCAGCAGCTCCAGACCGCAAGAGACCCAGTACTTC. This translates into CASSSRPQETQYF. The V and J genes are TRBV7-3 and TRBJ2-5, with D unclear. The CDR3 loop spans 13 amino acids. Germline V lookup: CDR1 SGHTA, CDR2 FQGTGA. V shed 4 bases and J shed 2 bases, with 8 bases lying between them.

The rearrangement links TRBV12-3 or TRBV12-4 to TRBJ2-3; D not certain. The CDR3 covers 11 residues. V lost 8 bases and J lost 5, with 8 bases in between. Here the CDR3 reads CASGSGDTQYF. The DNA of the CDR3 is TGTGCCAGCGGGTCGGGAGATACGCAGTATTTT.

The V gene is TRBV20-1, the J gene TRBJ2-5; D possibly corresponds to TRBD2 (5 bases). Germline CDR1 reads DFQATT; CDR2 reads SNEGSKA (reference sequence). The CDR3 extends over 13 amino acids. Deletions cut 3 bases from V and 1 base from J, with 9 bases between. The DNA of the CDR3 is TGCAGTGCTAGTCGGGGAGCCCAAGAGACCCAGTACTTC. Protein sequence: CSASRGAQETQYF.

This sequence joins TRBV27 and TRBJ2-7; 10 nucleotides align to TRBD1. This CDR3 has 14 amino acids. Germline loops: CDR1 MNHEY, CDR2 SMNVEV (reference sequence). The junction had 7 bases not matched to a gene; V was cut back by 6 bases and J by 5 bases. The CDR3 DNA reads TGTGCCAGCAGGACGGACAGGGGGTTTGACGAGCAGTACTTC. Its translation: CASRTDRGFDEQYF.

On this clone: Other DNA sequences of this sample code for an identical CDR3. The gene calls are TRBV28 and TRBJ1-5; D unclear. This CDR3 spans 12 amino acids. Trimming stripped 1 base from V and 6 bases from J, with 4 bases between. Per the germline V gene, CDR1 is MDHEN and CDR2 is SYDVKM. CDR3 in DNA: TGTGCCAGCAGTTTATTGGGTCAGCCCCAGCATTTT. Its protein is CASSLLGQPQHF.

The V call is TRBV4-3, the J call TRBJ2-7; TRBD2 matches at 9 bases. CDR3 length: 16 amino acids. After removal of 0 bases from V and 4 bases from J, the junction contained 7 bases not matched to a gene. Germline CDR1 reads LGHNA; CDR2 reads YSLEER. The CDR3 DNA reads TGCGCCAGCAGCCAAGATTGGGCGGGGGGGCCTTACGAGCAGTACTTC. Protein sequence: CASSQDWAGGPYEQYF.

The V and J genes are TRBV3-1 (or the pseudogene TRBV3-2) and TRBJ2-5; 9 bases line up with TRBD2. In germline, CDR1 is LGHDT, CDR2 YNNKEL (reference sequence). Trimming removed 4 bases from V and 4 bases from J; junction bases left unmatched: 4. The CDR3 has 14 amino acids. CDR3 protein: CASSPGLAGETQYF. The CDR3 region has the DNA TGTGCCAGCAGCCCGGGACTAGCAGGAGAGACCCAGTACTTC.

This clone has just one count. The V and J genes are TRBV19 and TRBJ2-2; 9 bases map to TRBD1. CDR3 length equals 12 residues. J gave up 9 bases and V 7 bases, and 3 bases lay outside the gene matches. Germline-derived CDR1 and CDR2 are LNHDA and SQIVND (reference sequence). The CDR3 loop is CASIGQGWELFF. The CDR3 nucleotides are TGTGCCAGTATAGGACAGGGGTGGGAGCTGTTTTTT.

The CDR3 protein is CASSLGQSTDTQYF. The CDR3 DNA reads as TGTGCCAGCAGCTTAGGGCAAAGCACAGATACGCAGTATTTT. The gene calls are TRBV5-6 and TRBJ2-3; no firm D call. The CDR3 sequence is 14 residues long. Trimming removed 2 bases from V and 0 bases from J, with 7 bases in between. CDR1 SGHDT and CDR2 YYEEEE come from the germline V gene.

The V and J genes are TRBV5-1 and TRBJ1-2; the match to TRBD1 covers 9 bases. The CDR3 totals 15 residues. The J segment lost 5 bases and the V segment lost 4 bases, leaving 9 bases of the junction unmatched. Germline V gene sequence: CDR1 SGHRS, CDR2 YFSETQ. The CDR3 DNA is TGCGCCAGCAGCGGGGGACAGGGACCGGTTTATGGCTACACCTTC. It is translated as CASSGGQGPVYGYTF.

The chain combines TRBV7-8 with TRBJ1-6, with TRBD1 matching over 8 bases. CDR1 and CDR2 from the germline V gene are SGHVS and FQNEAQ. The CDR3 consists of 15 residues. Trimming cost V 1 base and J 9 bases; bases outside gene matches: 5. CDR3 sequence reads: CASSLGQGAVSPLHF. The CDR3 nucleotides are TGTGCCAGCAGCTTAGGGCAGGGGGCTGTTTCACCCCTCCACTTT.

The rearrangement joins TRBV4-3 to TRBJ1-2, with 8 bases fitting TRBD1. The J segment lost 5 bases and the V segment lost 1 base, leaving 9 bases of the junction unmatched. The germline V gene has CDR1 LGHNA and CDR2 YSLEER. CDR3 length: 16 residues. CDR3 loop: CASSQGRGLGVYGYTF. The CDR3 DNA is TGCGCCAGCAGCCAAGGCAGGGGGCTTGGAGTATATGGCTACACCTTC.

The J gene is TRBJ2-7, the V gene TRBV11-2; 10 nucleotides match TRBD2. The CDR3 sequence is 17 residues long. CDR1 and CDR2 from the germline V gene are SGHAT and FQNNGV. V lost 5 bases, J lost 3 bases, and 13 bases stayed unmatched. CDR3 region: CASSPLVSSGSFYEQYF. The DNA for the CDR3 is TGTGCCAGCAGCCCGCTGGTATCTAGCGGGAGCTTCTACGAGCAGTACTTC.